This passage covers 6 T cell receptor beta chains from one sample sequenced in a study of Graves' ophthalmopathy and Graves' hyperthyroidism. The sequenced template was RNA, covering the TCR beta CDR3 region. An initial RT-PCR round employing HTBI primers preceded a second-round multiplex PCR. TCRdb recomputed calls from the multiplex PCR reads with MiXCR, one row per CDR3 protein. The data hold 600,000 to 950,000 distinct CDR3 sequences, with roughly 40% observed a single time. Sequences were obtained from peripheral blood. Receptor source: an adult man with Graves' ophthalmopathy.

This clonotype was counted a single time. The chain has TRBV2 and TRBJ1-6; possibly TRBD1 for D (6 bases). The germline V gene encodes CDR1 SNHLY and CDR2 FYNNEI. The CDR3 contains 15 residues. V dropped 7 bases and J dropped 5 bases, with 15 bases sitting between them. The CDR3 loop reads CASTRGTRDNSPLHF. The CDR3 DNA is TGTGCCAGCACCAGAGGGACAAGAGATAATTCACCCCTCCACTTT.

The gene calls are TRBV12-3 or TRBV12-4 and TRBJ2-5, with D uncertain. The V end was cut by 0 bases, the J end by 5 bases, with 7 bases between. The CDR3 covers 13 residues. The CDR3 spells CASSLATAETQYF. CDR3 DNA sequence: TGTGCCAGCAGTTTAGCTACGGCGGAGACCCAGTACTTC.

Concerning this clonotype: The conserved phenylalanine or tryptophan normally closing the CDR3 is absent here, so this likely arose from a read error. V gene TRBV7-2 combines with J gene TRBJ1-1, with D maybe TRBD1 (6 bases). The CDR3 is 15 residues long. V was shortened by 1 base and J by 2 bases, with 11 bases between the two germline ends. From germline, CDR1 is SGHTA and CDR2 FQGNSA. Here the CDR3 reads CASSLVGRGNTEAFS. DNA for the CDR3: TGTGCCAGCAGCTTAGTAGGCAGGGGTAACACTGAAGCTTTCTCT.

This clonotype has at least ten counts. J is TRBJ1-2 and V is TRBV15, with TRBD1 as a possible D gene (5 bases). The CDR3 is 15 amino acids. From germline, CDR1 is LNHNV and CDR2 YYDKDF (reference sequence). V was clipped by 2 bases and J by 8 bases, with 18 bases between them. CDR3 nucleotides: TGTGCCACCAGCAGACCGAGACGGGGCTCGAAGGGCTACACCTTC. Translated: CATSRPRRGSKGYTF.

About this clonotype itself: Its ends do not fully match the called genes, so a read error is possible. The chain recombines TRBV10-1 with TRBJ2-7; 7 positions match TRBD1. Germline assignment: CDR1 WNHNN and CDR2 SYGVQD (reference sequence). The CDR3 has 15 amino acids. CDR3 sequence reads: CASSNRDSSFYEQYF. The DNA of the CDR3 is TGTGCCAGCAGTAACCGGGACAGCTCTTTCTACGAGCAGTACTTC.

The chain has TRBV7-9 and TRBJ1-1; no reliable D call. The germline V gene has CDR1 SEHNR and CDR2 FQNEAQ (reference sequence). The length of the CDR3 is 12 residues. V was cut by 5 bases and J by 6 bases, with 10 bases left in between. In DNA, the CDR3 is TGTGCCAGCAGCGACACTGCGGCTGAAGCTTTCTTT. Its translation: CASSDTAAEAFF.